Listed here are 4 T cell receptor beta chains from one sample, sequenced in a study of blood T cell repertoires in COVID-19. The assay was immunoSEQ multiplex PCR, and TCRdb's table has in-frame clones only and misses some. The sample consists of 250,000 to 300,000 clones, roughly 86% of them appearing once. Sample: peripheral blood. The receptors here all came from a woman aged 30 to 39 with COVID-19, enrolled during active disease.

This clone has a single count. This chain joins TRBV21-1 and TRBJ2-1; TRBD2, as called in the table, went unchecked against the DNA. TRBV21-1 is labeled a pseudogene. The CDR3 has 17 amino acids. The CDR3 region has the DNA TGTGCCAGCAGCAAGGGACGGGGGAGCCGTAACTACAATGAGCAGTTCTTC. This translates into CASSKGRGSRNYNEQFF.

This sequence joins TRBV2 and TRBJ1-5; tentative D call: TRBD1 (6 bases). The germline CDR1 and CDR2 sequences are SNHLY and FYNNEI. Trimming pared 7 bases from V and 3 bases from J, leaving 13 bases between. This CDR3 has 14 amino acids. Here the CDR3 DNA reads TGTGCCAGCAACCAACAGGGACCCAATCAGCCCCAGCATTTT. Its protein product is CASNQQGPNQPQHF.

The genes are TRBV19 and TRBJ1-5, with unresolved D. The CDR3 has 13 residues. The germline gives CDR1 LNHDA, CDR2 SQIVND (reference sequence). Here the CDR3 DNA reads TGTGCGACGACCCGGGGTCCCAATCAGCCCCAGCATTTT. It codes for CATTRGPNQPQHF.

The chain recombines TRBV3-1 (or the pseudogene TRBV3-2) with TRBJ2-1; a possible D gene is TRBD2 (6 bases). The CDR3 consists of 16 residues. Germline V lookup: CDR1 LGHDT, CDR2 YNNKEL (reference sequence). V lost 0 bases and J 6 bases, leaving 15 bases between the germline ends. CDR3 nucleotides: TGTGCCAGCAGCCAAGAGGGGGGTCTTATCTTCAATGAGCAGTTCTTC. It yields the protein CASSQEGGLIFNEQFF.